This T cell receptor beta chain was identified in a study of T cell changes during pregnancy in multiple sclerosis (dated by TCRdb to between 2019 and 2020). Background for the entire study: Changes in the T cell repertoire over the course of pregnancy were examined in this study in women with multiple sclerosis.

On this clone itself: Its recognized antigen is unknown. The input lacks base qualities; no much larger clone sits a single base away.

V is pared back by 6 bases and J by 2 bases, with 14 bases lying between the germline termini. The cysteine opens and the phenylalanine closes a CDR3 of 14 amino acids. CDR3 DNA only is kept here, 42 bases in frame from base 1. CDR1 and CDR2, looked up from the germline V gene (reference sequence), are MNHEY and SMNVEV. The method was the immunoSEQ multiplex PCR assay. TCRdb took this table from immuneACCESS and kept in-frame rearrangements with V and J called. Such tables lack part of the clones; where checked against another copy, unresolved V genes explain under half of the gap, and the rest is unexplained. The sample records over 90,000 clones, approximately 90% of which are singletons. The leading ten clones occupy approximately 0.99% of the sample.

The origin of this receptor is a female donor with multiple sclerosis, enrolled in a pregnancy study. This receptor chain uses TRBV27 and TRBJ2-7, with TRBD1 as a weak D call on 5 bases. Material: peripheral blood, obtained before pregnancy. The DNA is TGTGCCAGCAGCCTTACACGGACAACCTACGAGCAGTACTTC. It translates as CASSLTRTTYEQYF.